These 9 T cell receptor beta chains share one sample of origin, sequenced in a study of T cells in Graves' hyperthyroidism and ophthalmopathy. Template material for amplifying TCR beta CDR3 regions consisted of RNA transcripts. First-round RT-PCR with HTBI primers amplified the TCR CDR3 region. TCRdb re-derived calls from the multiplex PCR reads in MiXCR, one entry per CDR3 protein. The data contain under 500,000 distinct CDR3 sequences, more than 12% of them singletons. Material for sequencing was blood. These receptors all stem from a man in his forties or fifties with Graves' ophthalmopathy.

This clonotype was seen repeatedly, ten times or more. CDR3 bases: TGTGCCAGCAGTTACTCGGGACGGAACACTGAAGCTTTCTTT. Protein product: CASSYSGRNTEAFF. J is TRBJ1-1 and V is TRBV6-5, with D possibly matching TRBD1 (5 bases). V lost 0 bases to trimming and J lost 1 base, with 6 bases between them. The CDR3 contains 14 residues. In germline, CDR1 is MNHEY, CDR2 SVGAGI.

This clonotype was counted many times. The chain is built from TRBV20-1 and TRBJ2-7; TRBD2 agrees at 9 bases. The germline V gene has CDR1 DFQATT and CDR2 SNEGSKA (reference sequence). CDR3 length: 15 residues. V lost 1 base, J lost 6 bases, and 10 bases stayed unmatched. The CDR3 DNA follows: TGCAGTGCTAGAGTTGGCGGGAGGGCCTTCTCCGAGCAGTACTTC. Its protein product is CSARVGGRAFSEQYF.

This clonotype was counted ten times or more. V usage is TRBV20-1 and J usage is TRBJ2-3; 9 bases map to TRBD2. Germline loops: CDR1 DFQATT, CDR2 SNEGSKA (reference sequence). The CDR3 has 15 residues. After removal of 2 bases from V and 3 bases from J, the junction contained 6 bases not matched to a gene. The CDR3: CSARRGRAYTDTQYF. CDR3 in DNA: TGCAGTGCTAGACGCGGGAGGGCGTATACAGATACGCAGTATTTT.

With respect to this clonotype: This may be a read error, as it is one base from a much larger clone. This chain links TRBV4-2 with TRBJ2-3; TRBD2 is a possible D gene (6 bases). This CDR3 is built from 16 residues. Deletions cut 3 bases from V and 0 bases from J, with 13 bases between. Germline loops: CDR1 LGHNA, CDR2 YNFKEQ. CDR3 coding DNA: TGTGCCAGCAGCCACGATGGGGGGACTAGCACAGATACGCAGTATTTT. Encoded protein: CASSHDGGTSTDTQYF.

This clonotype was detected a few times. J is TRBJ2-5 and V is TRBV5-4; D may be TRBD1 or TRBD2 (7 bases each). Germline V gene sequence: CDR1 SGHNT, CDR2 YYREEE (reference sequence). Trimming took off 9 bases at V and 5 bases at J, with 11 bases between the two ends. The CDR3 is made up of 11 amino acids. The CDR3 protein is CATRGGETQYF. The CDR3 bases are TGTGCCACCAGGGGGGGGGAGACCCAGTACTTC.

This clonotype has ten or more counts. The V call is TRBV20-1, the J call TRBJ2-7; D remains unclear. The CDR3 sequence is 12 residues long. V shed 5 bases and J shed 3 bases, with 11 bases lying between them. Germline CDR1 reads DFQATT; CDR2 reads SNEGSKA (reference sequence). The CDR3 is CSADDVGYEQYF. The CDR3 DNA reads as TGCAGTGCTGACGACGTAGGCTACGAGCAGTACTTC.

The chain recombines TRBV15 with TRBJ1-3, with TRBD1 matching 7 bases. This CDR3 spans 17 amino acids. Germline assignment: CDR1 LNHNV and CDR2 YYDKDF (reference sequence). Germline trimming cut 0 bases from V and 0 bases from J; bases unmatched to any gene: 5. CDR3 sequence reads: CATSRDVGQSSGNTIYF. The DNA of the CDR3 is TGTGCCACCAGCAGAGATGTGGGACAGAGCTCTGGAAACACCATATATTTT.

This clonotype was found many times. V and J are TRBV6-5 and TRBJ2-1; weak D call: TRBD1 (5 bases). Germline V lookup: CDR1 MNHEY, CDR2 SVGAGI. This CDR3 region has 16 residues. V was trimmed by 0 bases and J by 7 bases, leaving 16 bases between them. CDR3 nucleotides: TGTGCCAGCAGTTACTCTGGCAAGGGGCGCAGAAATGAGCAGTTCTTC. This gives the protein CASSYSGKGRRNEQFF.

This clonotype was picked up many times. The rearrangement uses TRBV30 and TRBJ2-3; D may be TRBD2 (5 bases). V was trimmed by 0 bases and J by 4 bases, leaving 17 bases between them. The germline V gene has CDR1 GTSNPN and CDR2 SVGIG (reference sequence). The CDR3 consists of 16 residues. The CDR3 nucleotides read TGTGCCTGGAGTGTACGTAAAGGAGTTAGCGCAGATACGCAGTATTTT. Its protein is CAWSVRKGVSADTQYF.